The 2 T cell receptor beta chains presented below share a single source sample, sequenced in a study of blood T cells in healthy people across ages. PCR was performed a second time for about 7 to 11 cycles using a sample-barcoded 5' primer and a J-beta primer mix. TCRdb reprocessed the 5' RACE reads via MiXCR and lists one record per CDR3 protein. The sample comprises over 1,500,000 distinct CDR3 sequences, approximately 50% of which are singletons, and approximately 2.1% rests with the top ten. Sequencing was performed on blood. These receptors all stem from a woman between 40 and 50 years old in good health.

The V and J genes are TRBV9 and TRBJ1-2; D is perhaps TRBD1 (5 bases). CDR1 and CDR2 from the germline V gene are SGDLS and YYNGEE. V dropped 3 bases and J dropped 3 bases, with 12 bases sitting between them. This CDR3 is 14 amino acids long. This chain's CDR3 is CASSGRRQHYGYTF. DNA of the CDR3: TGTGCCAGCAGCGGTAGGAGACAGCACTATGGCTACACCTTC.

A few counts support this clonotype. V usage is TRBV24-1 and J usage is TRBJ2-5; tentatively, D is TRBD1 (5 bases). From germline, CDR1 is KGHDR and CDR2 SFDVKD. This CDR3 contains 16 residues. V lost 1 base and J 3 bases, leaving 14 bases between the germline ends. The CDR3 nucleotides are TGTGCCACCAGTGATTTCTACTCAGGGAACAAAGAGACCCAGTACTTC. It yields the protein CATSDFYSGNKETQYF.